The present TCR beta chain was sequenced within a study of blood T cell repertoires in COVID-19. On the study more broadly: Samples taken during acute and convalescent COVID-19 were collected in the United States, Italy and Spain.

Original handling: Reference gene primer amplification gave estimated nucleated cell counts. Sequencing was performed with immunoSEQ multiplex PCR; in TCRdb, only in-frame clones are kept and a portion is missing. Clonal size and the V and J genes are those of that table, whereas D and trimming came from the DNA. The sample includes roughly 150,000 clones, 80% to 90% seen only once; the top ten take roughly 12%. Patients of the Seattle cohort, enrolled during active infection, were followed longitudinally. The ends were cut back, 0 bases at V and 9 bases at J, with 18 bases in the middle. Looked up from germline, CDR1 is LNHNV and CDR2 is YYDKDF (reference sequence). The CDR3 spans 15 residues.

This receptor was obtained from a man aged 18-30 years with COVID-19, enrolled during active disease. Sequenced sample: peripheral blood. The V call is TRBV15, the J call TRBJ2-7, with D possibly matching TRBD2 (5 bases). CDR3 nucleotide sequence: TGTGCCACCAGCAGAGATCGTGTGGGTCAGAGGGCGCAGTACTTC. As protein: CATSRDRVGQRAQYF.